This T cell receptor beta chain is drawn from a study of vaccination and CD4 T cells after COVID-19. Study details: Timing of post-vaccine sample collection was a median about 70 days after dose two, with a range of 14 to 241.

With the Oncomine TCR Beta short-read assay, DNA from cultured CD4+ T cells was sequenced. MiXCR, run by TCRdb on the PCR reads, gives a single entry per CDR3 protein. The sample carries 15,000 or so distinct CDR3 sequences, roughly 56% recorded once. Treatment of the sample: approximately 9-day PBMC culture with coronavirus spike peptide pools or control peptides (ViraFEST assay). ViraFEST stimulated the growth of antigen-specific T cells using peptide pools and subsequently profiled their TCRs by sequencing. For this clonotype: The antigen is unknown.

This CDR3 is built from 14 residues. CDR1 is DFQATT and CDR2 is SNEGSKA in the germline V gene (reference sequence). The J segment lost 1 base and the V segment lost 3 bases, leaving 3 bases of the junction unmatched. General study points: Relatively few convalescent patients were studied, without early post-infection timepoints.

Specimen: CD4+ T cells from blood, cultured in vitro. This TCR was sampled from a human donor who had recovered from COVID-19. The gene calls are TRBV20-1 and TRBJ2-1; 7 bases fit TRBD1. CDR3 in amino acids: CSARVQGSYNEQFF. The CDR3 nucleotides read TGCAGTGCTAGGGTACAGGGGTCCTACAATGAGCAGTTCTTC.